Each of the 19 T cell receptor beta chains below was sequenced from the same sample in a study of T cells expressing NK-cell markers. TCRdb reanalyzed the 5' RACE reads, giving one entry per CDR3 protein sequence and no DNA. The table for this sample gives about 450,000 distinct CDR3 sequences. The source material was blood T cells: a sorted CD56 or NKG2C T cell subset, CD4+ or CD8+ T cells, or bulk PBMC T cells (not recorded which). These receptors were obtained from a woman aged 18-70 years in good health.

The chain couples TRBV6-1 to TRBJ2-1; lacking DNA, the TRBD2 call made by TCRdb goes unchecked. Germline V gives CDR1 MNHNS, CDR2 SASEGT. This CDR3 region has 15 residues. The CDR3 is CASSPPRGTYNEQFF.

This chain uses TRBV20-1 with TRBJ1-5; TCRdb names TRBD1, which stays unverified in the absence of DNA. The CDR3 is 14 amino acids. Germline V gene sequence: CDR1 DFQATT, CDR2 SNEGSKA (reference sequence). The CDR3 loop is CSAPDRESNQPQHF.

The rearrangement links TRBV7-3 to TRBJ2-5; with no DNA, the TCRdb D assignment of TRBD2 cannot be verified. CDR3 length equals 14 residues. Germline V gene lookup returns CDR1 SGHTA and CDR2 FQGTGA. The CDR3 is CASNFSGDQETQYF.

The chain uses TRBV4-1 and TRBJ1-2. The germline V gene encodes CDR1 MGHRA and CDR2 YSYEKL. CDR3 length equals 15 residues. CDR3 amino acids: CASSQDPGGSSRYTF.

J is TRBJ2-1 and V is TRBV20-1; the TRBD2 assignment by TCRdb is unverifiable without DNA. Germline V gives CDR1 DFQATT, CDR2 SNEGSKA (reference sequence). CDR3 length: 16 residues. The CDR3 sequence: CSAKRSGRTAGDEQFF.

The chain recombines TRBV12-3 or TRBV12-4 with TRBJ1-1; TCRdb outputs TRBD1, but without DNA this stays unchecked. The CDR3 runs to 14 residues. CDR3 loop: CASSFPNRGSQAFF.

J is TRBJ2-1 and V is TRBV7-2. Looked up from germline, CDR1 is SGHTA and CDR2 is FQGNSA. This CDR3 is 13 amino acids long. This CDR3 reads CASSLSYYNEQFF. Full variable domain (rest looked up from reference TRBV7-2 and TRBJ2-1): GAGVSQSPSNKVTEKGKDVELRCDPISGHTALYWYRQSLGQGLEFLIYFQGNSAPDKSGLPSDRFSAERTGGSVSTLTIQRTQQEDSAVYLCASSLSYYNEQFFGPGTRLTVL.

The V gene is TRBV9, the J gene TRBJ2-3; TCRdb names TRBD1, which stays unverified in the absence of DNA. The CDR3 is made up of 15 amino acids. In germline, CDR1 is SGDLS, CDR2 YYNGEE. Here the CDR3 reads CASSLQGRKADTQYF.

The V and J genes are TRBV12-3 or TRBV12-4 and TRBJ1-6; checking the TCRdb D call of TRBD1 is not possible without DNA. This CDR3 contains 15 residues. Here the CDR3 reads CASSLWTGNESPLHF.

The CDR3 region is CASSDRGMTEAFF. The rearrangement joins TRBV12-3 or TRBV12-4 to TRBJ1-1; with no DNA, the TCRdb D assignment of TRBD1 cannot be verified. The CDR3 loop spans 13 amino acids.

This sequence joins TRBV11-2 and TRBJ2-7; TCRdb designates TRBD1, a call that cannot be tested without DNA. This CDR3 has 13 residues. Germline CDR1 reads SGHAT; CDR2 reads FQNNGV. The CDR3 protein is CASRQASSYEQYF. The whole variable domain, remainder taken from reference TRBV11-2 and TRBJ2-7, is EAGVAQSPRYKIIEKRQSVAFWCNPISGHATLYWYQQILGQGPKLLIQFQNNGVVDDSQLPKDRFSAERLKGVDSTLKIQPAKLEDSAVYLCASRQASSYEQYFGPGTRLTVT.

CDR3 residues: CATSRDPAGSPLHF. The chain combines TRBV15 with TRBJ1-6. The CDR3 is 14 amino acids. Germline CDR1 reads LNHNV; CDR2 reads YYDKDF (reference sequence).

This chain links TRBV11-2 with TRBJ1-5. Germline V lookup: CDR1 SGHAT, CDR2 FQNNGV. CDR3 length equals 16 residues. CDR3 sequence reads: CASSHLRQLRNQPQHF.

V is TRBV10-3 and J is TRBJ1-1. Germline assignment: CDR1 ENHRY and CDR2 SYGVKD. This CDR3 is 12 amino acids long. CDR3 loop: CAISGVNTEAFF.

This chain's CDR3 is CASSYGTTDTQYF. This chain uses TRBV9 with TRBJ2-3. Per the germline V gene, CDR1 is SGDLS and CDR2 is YYNGEE. The CDR3 is made up of 13 amino acids.

This chain connects TRBV5-1 to TRBJ2-7; TCRdb indicates TRBD2, and absent DNA this call remains unverified. From germline, CDR1 is SGHRS and CDR2 YFSETQ. This CDR3 is built from 15 residues. The chain's CDR3 is CASSLEAGGTYEQYF.

V and J are TRBV7-8 and TRBJ2-1; lacking DNA, the TRBD2 call made by TCRdb goes unchecked. The CDR3 spans 15 residues. Germline loops: CDR1 SGHVS, CDR2 FQNEAQ. The CDR3 is CASSFRAGGPDEQFF. Full variable domain (remainder filled in from reference TRBV7-8 and TRBJ2-1): GAGVSQSPRYKVAKRGQDVALRCDPISGHVSLFWYQQALGQGPEFLTYFQNEAQLDKSGLPSDRFFAERPEGSVSTLKIQRTQQEDSAVYLCASSFRAGGPDEQFFGPGTRLTVL.

The rearrangement joins TRBV12-3 or TRBV12-4 to TRBJ2-3; with no DNA, the TCRdb D assignment of TRBD1 cannot be verified. There are 14 residues in the CDR3. The CDR3 sequence is CASSLIGTGDTQYF.

The rearrangement joins TRBV9 to TRBJ1-2; lacking DNA, the TRBD1 call made by TCRdb goes unchecked. The germline V gene encodes CDR1 SGDLS and CDR2 YYNGEE. The length of the CDR3 is 14 residues. CDR3 sequence reads: CASSVDGGPYGYTF. Full variable domain (outside the CDR3, taken from reference TRBV9 and TRBJ1-2): DSGVTQTPKHLITATGQRVTLRCSPRSGDLSVYWYQQSLDQGLQFLIQYYNGEERAKGNILERFSAQQFPDLHSELNLSSLELGDSALYFCASSVDGGPYGYTFGSGTRLTVV.